This passage covers 14 T cell receptor beta chains from one sample sequenced in a study of persistence of HIV-infected CD4 T cells. These receptors have no known antigen. The libraries were made with immunoSEQ version 4 in survey mode. Sequencing used immunoSEQ multiplex PCR; TCRdb keeps in-frame clones, though not all of them. The profile shows about 30,000 clones, 70% of them singletons. Overlapping HIV-1 Gag 15-mer peptides at 1 ug per peptide per mL were used. CD4+ T cells upregulating both CD40 ligand and CD69 were sorted as responding cells. This specimen was CD4+ T cells sorted from PBMCs after approximately 20-hour stimulation, taken from a patient who received antiretroviral therapy. Receptors were obtained from an adult man with HIV who was CMV-seropositive.

This clone appeared a few times. V usage is TRBV18 and J usage is TRBJ1-2; D is undetermined. CDR1 is KGHSH, CDR2 LQKENI, per germline. There are 14 residues in the CDR3. Trimming removed 1 base at V and 2 bases at J, with 8 bases between. The CDR3 DNA is TGTGCCAGCTCACCACAGTCAGACAACTATGGCTACACCTTC. It is translated as CASSPQSDNYGYTF.

This clone was found a few times. The genes are TRBV6-1 and TRBJ1-5, with 7 bases identical to TRBD1. V dropped 7 bases and J dropped 7; count of bases not matched to a gene: 10. The CDR3 extends over 14 amino acids. Germline values: CDR1 MNHNS, CDR2 SASEGT. CDR3 in DNA: TGTGCCAGCACCGCAGGGGGGGGCGGGCAGCCCCAGCATTTT. Translating it yields CASTAGGGGQPQHF.

V is TRBV28 and J is TRBJ1-4; the D gene is possibly TRBD1 (6 bases). CDR3 size: 13 residues. Germline V CDR1 and CDR2: MDHEN, SYDVKM. Trimming took off 8 bases at V and 3 bases at J, with 10 bases between the two ends. CDR3 sequence reads: CASEGGSNEKLFF. DNA for the CDR3: TGTGCCAGCGAGGGGGGATCTAATGAAAAACTGTTTTTT.

This clone was found a few times. The rearrangement joins TRBV10-2 to TRBJ2-3; TRBD1 agrees at 8 bases. The length of the CDR3 is 14 residues. Trimming removed 7 bases from V and 6 bases from J; junction bases left unmatched: 9. The V gene's germline CDR1 is WSHSY and CDR2 SAAADI. The DNA of the CDR3 is TGCGCCAGCACTGGACAGGGTAGGAGTGATACGCAGTATTTT. Amino acid sequence: CASTGQGRSDTQYF.

The rearrangement uses TRBV6-5 and TRBJ2-1; a weak D match, TRBD2 (5 bases). Trimming pared 6 bases from V and 0 bases from J, leaving 12 bases between. There are 15 residues in the CDR3. Germline CDR1 reads MNHEY; CDR2 reads SVGAGI. CDR3 protein: CASSPQRSSYNEQFF. The CDR3 nucleotides read TGTGCCAGCAGCCCACAGCGGAGCTCCTACAATGAGCAGTTCTTC.

The rearrangement links TRBV18 to TRBJ2-3; TRBD1 is a possible D gene (6 bases). The germline V gene encodes CDR1 KGHSH and CDR2 LQKENI. There are 15 residues in the CDR3. Trimming took 4 bases from V and 4 from J, leaving 15 bases between them. This CDR3 is CASSLATGGADTQYF. CDR3 in DNA: TGTGCCAGCTCACTGGCGACAGGTGGGGCAGATACGCAGTATTTT. The full variable domain, with the rest looked up from reference TRBV18 and TRBJ2-3, is NAGVMQNPRHLVRRRGQEARLRCSPMKGHSHVYWYRQLPEEGLKFMVYLQKENIIDESGMPKERFSAEFPKEGPSILRIQQVVRGDSAAYFCASSLATGGADTQYFGPGTRLTVL.

V usage is TRBV6-5 and J usage is TRBJ2-7, with TRBD1 identical over 9 bases. This CDR3 has 14 residues. J lost 1 base, V lost 5 bases, and 3 bases had no gene match. Germline values: CDR1 MNHEY, CDR2 SVGAGI. This CDR3 is CASSRDRASYEQYF. The CDR3, as DNA: TGTGCCAGCAGTCGGGACAGGGCATCCTACGAGCAGTACTTC.

V and J are TRBV6-5 and TRBJ2-6, with a tentative D call TRBD2 (6 bases). Trimming removed 6 bases at V and 1 base at J, with 10 bases between. The length of the CDR3 is 15 residues. Germline V gene sequence: CDR1 MNHEY, CDR2 SVGAGI. The CDR3 loop reads CASRDGGSGANVLTF. The DNA for the CDR3 is TGTGCCAGCAGGGACGGGGGATCTGGGGCCAACGTCCTGACTTTC.

The genes are TRBV5-1 and TRBJ1-2; D not certain. The CDR3 sequence is 15 residues long. Germline V gene data show CDR1 as SGHRS and CDR2 as YFSETQ. V dropped 0 bases and J dropped 6 bases, with 15 bases sitting between them. For the CDR3, the DNA is TGCGCCAGCAGCTTGGGTGGTAGGGCTCCGGATGGCTACACCTTC. Translation gives CASSLGGRAPDGYTF.

This rearrangement joins TRBV28 to TRBJ1-2; D gene uncertain. This CDR3 contains 11 residues. CDR1 MDHEN and CDR2 SYDVKM come from the germline V gene. The V and J ends lost 6 bases and 4 bases respectively, with 6 bases between them. CDR3 DNA sequence: TGTGCCAGCAGGAGTCTCTATGGCTACACCTTC. Translated: CASRSLYGYTF.

V gene TRBV7-8 combines with J gene TRBJ2-7, with D perhaps assigned TRBD1 or TRBD2 (6 bases each). Germline CDR1 reads SGHVS; CDR2 reads FQNEAQ. The CDR3 is 14 residues long. V was shortened by 5 bases and J by 0 bases, with 11 bases between the two germline ends. This CDR3 is CASSGGQSSYEQYF. The CDR3 bases are TGTGCCAGCAGCGGGGGGCAGAGCTCCTACGAGCAGTACTTC.

This chain links TRBV2 with TRBJ1-1; TRBD1 aligns across 8 bases. The germline V gene has CDR1 SNHLY and CDR2 FYNNEI. The CDR3 loop spans 14 amino acids. The ends lost 7 bases at V and 3 bases at J; junction bases unmatched: 7. For the CDR3, the DNA is TGTGCCAGCACCCCGGACAGGGCGGACACTGAAGCTTTCTTT. Protein product: CASTPDRADTEAFF. Filled out from reference TRBV2 and TRBJ1-1, the complete variable domain reads EPEVTQTPSHQVTQMGQEVILRCVPISNHLYFYWYRQILGQKVEFLVSFYNNEISEKSEIFDDQFSVERPDGSNFTLKIRSTKLEDSAMYFCASTPDRADTEAFFGQGTRLTVV.

The chain is built from TRBV2 and TRBJ1-6, with 11 bases matching TRBD1. Trimming cost V 7 bases and J 1 base; bases outside gene matches: 12. From germline, CDR1 is SNHLY and CDR2 FYNNEI. The CDR3 is 19 amino acids. This CDR3 reads CASTEGTGGVESYNSPLHF. CDR3 sequence (DNA): TGTGCCAGCACCGAAGGGACAGGGGGGGTTGAGTCCTATAATTCACCCCTCCACTTT.

V usage is TRBV19 and J usage is TRBJ1-2; D unresolved. CDR3 length equals 14 residues. Germline V gene sequence: CDR1 LNHDA, CDR2 SQIVND (reference sequence). The V end was cut by 3 bases, the J end by 7 bases, with 15 bases between. The CDR3 is CASSMAADLTGYTF. CDR3 DNA sequence: TGTGCCAGTAGTATGGCGGCAGATTTAACTGGCTACACCTTC. Full variable domain (rest looked up from reference TRBV19 and TRBJ1-2): DGGITQSPKYLFRKEGQNVTLSCEQNLNHDAMYWYRQDPGQGLRLIYYSQIVNDFQKGDIAEGYSVSREKKESFPLTVTSAQKNPTAFYLCASSMAADLTGYTFGSGTRLTVV.